This T cell receptor (beta chain) appears in the sequencing data of a study of shared clonotypes between healthy human individuals. The repertoire was sequenced with immunoSEQ multiplex PCR; TCRdb's copy has only in-frame clones and lacks some. The data hold about 2 million clones, with about 95% observed a single time. A word on this clone: Distinct nucleotide sequences in the sample also encode this CDR3.

V shed 2 bases and J 6 bases; nucleotides not matched to a gene: 2. The germline CDR1 and CDR2 sequences are ENHRY and SYGVKD. The CDR3 contains 14 residues. The clonotype was recovered from a man aged 18 to 35 in good health. V gene TRBV10-3 combines with J gene TRBJ2-7; 12 nucleotides line up with TRBD2. What was sequenced was naive CD4+ T cells sorted from blood. As for subset: CD45RA+ positively selected. CDR3 DNA: TGTGCCATCAGTGAGCTAGCGGGAGGGGGCGAGCAGTACTTC. It is translated as CAISELAGGGEQYF.